Below, 12 T cell receptor beta chains from the same sample are listed, as sequenced in a study of CD8+ T cells in alopecia areata listed by TCRdb under 2018. The time point label for this specimen denotes: around 22 weeks on oral tofacitinib. Explained via the paper, the treatment or condition label denotes: oral pan-JAK inhibitor, 5-10 mg twice daily. The library was obtained by the immunoSEQ multiplex PCR assay. For TCR sequencing, RNA was extracted from every sample and reverse transcribed into cDNA to serve as template. TCRdb limited this immuneACCESS table to in-frame rearrangements with V and J called. A share of clones is missing; checked studies link under half to unresolved V genes, and the rest is unexplained. The sample profile shows about 90,000 clones; 44% of them were found once. The biggest ten clones account for roughly 18% of the sample. The sequenced sample was CD8+ T cells sorted from blood, obtained at week 24, from a patient treated with tofacitinib. The receptors shown here come from a human donor with alopecia areata.

The chain recombines TRBV19 with TRBJ1-1; D is unresolved. The CDR3 is made up of 13 amino acids. V dropped 2 bases and J dropped 1 base, with 5 bases sitting between them. The germline CDR1 and CDR2 sequences are LNHDA and SQIVND (reference sequence). The chain's CDR3 is CASSIMQNTEAFF. CDR3 DNA sequence: TGTGCCAGTAGTATAATGCAGAACACTGAAGCTTTCTTT.

This clone was observed a few times. The V call is TRBV11-1, the J call TRBJ2-7; D gene uncertain. CDR3 size: 17 residues. Germline V gene data show CDR1 as SGHAT and CDR2 as FQDESV (reference sequence). The V and J ends lost 5 bases and 0 bases respectively, with 20 bases between them. The CDR3 DNA follows: TGTGCCAGCAGCCCCTCGGCTGCAGCCGAAAGCTCCTACGAGCAGTACTTC. Protein: CASSPSAAAESSYEQYF.

The chain uses TRBV6-6 and TRBJ2-1; weak D call: TRBD2 (5 bases). The CDR3 has 14 residues. Trimming removed 1 base from V and 10 bases from J, with 14 bases in between. In germline, CDR1 is MNHNY, CDR2 SVGAGI (reference sequence). CDR3: CASSYLRDTNEQFF. Written as DNA, the CDR3 is TGTGCCAGCAGTTACTTACGGGATACAAACGAGCAGTTCTTC.

Only a few counts were recorded for this clone. J is TRBJ1-2 and V is TRBV4-1; TRBD1 might be the D (6 bases). The germline gives CDR1 MGHRA, CDR2 YSYEKL. The CDR3 is 15 amino acids. V was clipped by 3 bases and J by 4 bases, with 15 bases between them. CDR3 sequence reads: CASSHRDTETYGYTF. As DNA, the CDR3 is TGCGCCAGCAGCCACCGGGACACGGAGACCTATGGCTACACCTTC.

The CDR3 sequence: CASSPWDSNYGYTF. For the CDR3, the DNA is TGTGCCAGCAGCCCCTGGGACAGTAACTATGGCTACACCTTC. The rearrangement uses TRBV7-9 and TRBJ1-2; 7 bases match TRBD1. V gave up 5 bases and J gave up 1 base; unmatched junction bases: 4. The germline gives CDR1 SEHNR, CDR2 FQNEAQ (reference sequence). The CDR3 contains 14 residues.

Only a few counts were recorded for this clone. The gene calls are TRBV29-1 and TRBJ1-1; 8 nucleotides agree with TRBD1. V trimming: 6 bases; J trimming: 10 bases; junction bases outside the gene matches: 13. Germline values: CDR1 SQVTM, CDR2 ANQGSEA. This CDR3 region has 13 residues. The CDR3 here is CSVLFGQGLGAFF. The CDR3 region has the DNA TGCAGCGTGCTCTTCGGACAGGGACTCGGAGCTTTCTTT.

The rearrangement links TRBV4-1 to TRBJ2-7; D not certain. The V end lost 0 bases, the J end lost 0 bases, and 12 bases lay between the germline ends. This CDR3 is 16 amino acids long. In germline, CDR1 is MGHRA, CDR2 YSYEKL. This chain's CDR3 is CASSQEGQESSYEQYF. The CDR3 nucleotides are TGCGCCAGCAGCCAAGAGGGTCAGGAAAGCTCCTACGAGCAGTACTTC.

This rearrangement joins TRBV5-1 to TRBJ2-5; 10 nucleotides agree with TRBD2. The CDR3 sequence is 17 residues long. The V gene end was trimmed by 2 bases and the J gene end by 4 bases; junction bases not matched to a gene: 11. Germline-derived CDR1 and CDR2 are SGHRS and YFSETQ. CDR3 amino acids: CASSFAASGRVGETQYF. DNA of the CDR3: TGCGCCAGCAGCTTCGCAGCTAGCGGGAGAGTGGGAGAGACCCAGTACTTC.

The CDR3 bases are TGTGCCAGCAGCCTGGGGGCAGTCGGGCAGTACTTC. Translated: CASSLGAVGQYF. V is TRBV7-8 and J is TRBJ2-7, with TRBD1 as a possible D gene (6 bases). The CDR3 is 12 amino acids. In germline, CDR1 is SGHVS, CDR2 FQNEAQ. V lost 5 bases and J 9 bases, leaving 14 bases between the germline ends.

The rearrangement uses TRBV6-5 and TRBJ2-5; perhaps TRBD1 as D (7 bases). Germline CDR1 MNHEY, CDR2 SVGAGI. V shed 5 bases and J shed 5 bases, with 18 bases lying between them. This CDR3 has 15 amino acids. The CDR3 nucleotides read TGTGCCAGCAGTGGAGGGGGCGGGCCAGGGGAGACCCAGTACTTC. Translation gives CASSGGGGPGETQYF.

A note on this clone: One end of the junction varies from germline; a read error may be responsible. The rearrangement uses TRBV20-1 and TRBJ2-7; D is unclear. Looked up from germline, CDR1 is DFQATT and CDR2 is SNEGSKA (reference sequence). CDR3 length: 11 amino acids. The DNA for the CDR3 is TGCAGTGCTAGAGAGAGCAGCGCTCTCGCCTTC. Its translation: CSARESSALAF.

This clone was seen a handful of times. The genes are TRBV10-3 and TRBJ2-1; D is unresolved. V lost 7 bases to trimming and J lost 1 base, with 8 bases between them. The length of the CDR3 is 13 residues. Germline CDR1 and CDR2: ENHRY and SYGVKD. As DNA, the CDR3 is TGTGCCATCAAGCCGGGTTCCTACAATGAGCAGTTCTTC. This gives the protein CAIKPGSYNEQFF.